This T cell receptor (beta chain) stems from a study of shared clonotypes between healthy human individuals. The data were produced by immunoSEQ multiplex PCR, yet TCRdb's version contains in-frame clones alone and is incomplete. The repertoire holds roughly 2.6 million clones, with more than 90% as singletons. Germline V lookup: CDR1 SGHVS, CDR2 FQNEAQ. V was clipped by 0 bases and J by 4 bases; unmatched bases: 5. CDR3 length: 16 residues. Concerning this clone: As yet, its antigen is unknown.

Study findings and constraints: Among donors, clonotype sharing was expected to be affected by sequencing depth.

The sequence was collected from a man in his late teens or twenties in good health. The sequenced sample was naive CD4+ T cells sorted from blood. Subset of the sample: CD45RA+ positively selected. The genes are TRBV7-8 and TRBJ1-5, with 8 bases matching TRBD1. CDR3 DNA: TGTGCCAGCAGCTTAGCCCCTCGGACAGGGAATCAGCCCCAGCATTTT. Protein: CASSLAPRTGNQPQHF.